This TCR beta chain originates from a study of T-cell reconstitution after alpha-beta-depleted transplantation in children. This clonotype was recorded many times. A library of TCRbeta sequences, prepared with unique molecular identifiers, was generated. TCRdb redid the calling of the PCR reads with MiXCR, one entry per CDR3 protein. The table shows 670,000 or so distinct CDR3 sequences, with 13% occurring only once. The input for sequencing was PBMCs, taken before TCRalphabeta/CD19-depleted stem cell transplant. This clonotype originated in a girl between 2 and 10 years old with congenital amegakaryocytic thrombocytopenia, due to receive a stem cell transplant.

CDR3 bases: TGTGCCAGCAGCCTACAACCGACTAGCCATGAGCAGTTCTTC. This gives the protein CASSLQPTSHEQFF. The chain couples TRBV3-1 to TRBJ2-1; 7 positions agree with TRBD2. CDR3 size: 14 residues. Germline V gene sequence: CDR1 LGHDT, CDR2 YNNKEL (reference sequence). J lost 8 bases, V lost 4 bases, and 8 bases had no gene match.